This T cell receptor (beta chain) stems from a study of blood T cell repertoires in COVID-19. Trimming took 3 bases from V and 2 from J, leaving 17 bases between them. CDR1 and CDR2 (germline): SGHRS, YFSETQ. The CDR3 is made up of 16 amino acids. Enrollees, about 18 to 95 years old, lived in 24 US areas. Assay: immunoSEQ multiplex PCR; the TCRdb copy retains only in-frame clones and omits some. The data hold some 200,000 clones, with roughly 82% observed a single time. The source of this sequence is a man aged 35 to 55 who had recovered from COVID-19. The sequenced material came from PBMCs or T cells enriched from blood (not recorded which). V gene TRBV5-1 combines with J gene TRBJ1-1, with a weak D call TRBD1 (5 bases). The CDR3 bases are TGCGCCAGCAGCTGGAGGGGCGCAGGATCTAACACTGAAGCTTTCTTT. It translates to CASSWRGAGSNTEAFF.